The present entry profiles one TCR beta chain with its context. V was pared by 7 bases and J by 5 bases, with 8 bases of the junction left unmatched. From germline, CDR1 is LNHDA and CDR2 SQIVND (reference sequence). The CDR3 contains 14 residues. The sample comes from a study of T cells after yellow fever vaccination. MiXCR, run by TCRdb on the 5' RACE reads, gives a single entry per CDR3 protein. This sample has hundreds of thousands of distinct CDR3 sequences, with less than 15% found just once. This chain joins TRBV19 and TRBJ2-7, with TRBD1 matching 10 bases. The clonotype comes from a young man who received the YFV17D yellow fever vaccine. The sequencing here drew on PBMCs, taken on the day of the yellow fever booster vaccination. The CDR3 here is CASTGGQGQDEQYF. In nucleotides, the CDR3 is TGTGCCAGTACCGGGGGACAGGGGCAGGACGAGCAGTACTTC. The full variable domain, in which reference TRBV19 and TRBJ2-7 provide the parts outside the CDR3, is DGGITQSPKYLFRKEGQNVTLSCEQNLNHDAMYWYRQDPGQGLRLIYYSQIVNDFQKGDIAEGYSVSREKKESFPLTVTSAQKNPTAFYLCASTGGQGQDEQYFGPGTRLTVT.